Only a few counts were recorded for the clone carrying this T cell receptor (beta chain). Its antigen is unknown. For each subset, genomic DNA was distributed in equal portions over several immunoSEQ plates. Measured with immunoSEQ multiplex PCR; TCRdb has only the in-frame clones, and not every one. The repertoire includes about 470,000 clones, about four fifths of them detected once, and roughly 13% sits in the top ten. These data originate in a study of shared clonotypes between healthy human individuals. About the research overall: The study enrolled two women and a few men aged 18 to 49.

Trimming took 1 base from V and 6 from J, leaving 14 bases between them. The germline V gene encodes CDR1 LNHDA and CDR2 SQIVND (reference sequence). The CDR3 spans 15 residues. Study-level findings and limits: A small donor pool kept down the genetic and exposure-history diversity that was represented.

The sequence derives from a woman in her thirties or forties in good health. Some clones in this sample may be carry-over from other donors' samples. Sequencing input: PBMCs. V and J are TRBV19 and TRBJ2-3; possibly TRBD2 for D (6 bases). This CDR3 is CASSIGSLSGDTQYF. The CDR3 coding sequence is TGTGCCAGTAGTATAGGGAGCCTAAGCGGGGATACGCAGTATTTT.